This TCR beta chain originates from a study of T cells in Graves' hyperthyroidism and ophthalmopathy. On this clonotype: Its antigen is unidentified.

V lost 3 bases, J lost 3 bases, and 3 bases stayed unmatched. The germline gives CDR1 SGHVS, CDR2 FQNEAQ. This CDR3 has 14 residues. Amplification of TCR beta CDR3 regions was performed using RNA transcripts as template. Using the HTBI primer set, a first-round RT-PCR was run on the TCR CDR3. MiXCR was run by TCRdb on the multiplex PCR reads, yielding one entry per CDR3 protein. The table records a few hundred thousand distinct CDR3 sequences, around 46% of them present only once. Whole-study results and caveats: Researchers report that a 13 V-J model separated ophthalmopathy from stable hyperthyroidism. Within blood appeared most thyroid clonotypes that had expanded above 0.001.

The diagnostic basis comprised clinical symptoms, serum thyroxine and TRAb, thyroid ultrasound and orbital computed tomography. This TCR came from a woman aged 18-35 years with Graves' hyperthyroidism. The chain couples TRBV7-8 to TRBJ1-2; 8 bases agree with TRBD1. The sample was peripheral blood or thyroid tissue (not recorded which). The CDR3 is CASSFTGGDYGYTF. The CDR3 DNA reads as TGTGCCAGCAGCTTTACAGGGGGGGACTATGGCTACACCTTC.